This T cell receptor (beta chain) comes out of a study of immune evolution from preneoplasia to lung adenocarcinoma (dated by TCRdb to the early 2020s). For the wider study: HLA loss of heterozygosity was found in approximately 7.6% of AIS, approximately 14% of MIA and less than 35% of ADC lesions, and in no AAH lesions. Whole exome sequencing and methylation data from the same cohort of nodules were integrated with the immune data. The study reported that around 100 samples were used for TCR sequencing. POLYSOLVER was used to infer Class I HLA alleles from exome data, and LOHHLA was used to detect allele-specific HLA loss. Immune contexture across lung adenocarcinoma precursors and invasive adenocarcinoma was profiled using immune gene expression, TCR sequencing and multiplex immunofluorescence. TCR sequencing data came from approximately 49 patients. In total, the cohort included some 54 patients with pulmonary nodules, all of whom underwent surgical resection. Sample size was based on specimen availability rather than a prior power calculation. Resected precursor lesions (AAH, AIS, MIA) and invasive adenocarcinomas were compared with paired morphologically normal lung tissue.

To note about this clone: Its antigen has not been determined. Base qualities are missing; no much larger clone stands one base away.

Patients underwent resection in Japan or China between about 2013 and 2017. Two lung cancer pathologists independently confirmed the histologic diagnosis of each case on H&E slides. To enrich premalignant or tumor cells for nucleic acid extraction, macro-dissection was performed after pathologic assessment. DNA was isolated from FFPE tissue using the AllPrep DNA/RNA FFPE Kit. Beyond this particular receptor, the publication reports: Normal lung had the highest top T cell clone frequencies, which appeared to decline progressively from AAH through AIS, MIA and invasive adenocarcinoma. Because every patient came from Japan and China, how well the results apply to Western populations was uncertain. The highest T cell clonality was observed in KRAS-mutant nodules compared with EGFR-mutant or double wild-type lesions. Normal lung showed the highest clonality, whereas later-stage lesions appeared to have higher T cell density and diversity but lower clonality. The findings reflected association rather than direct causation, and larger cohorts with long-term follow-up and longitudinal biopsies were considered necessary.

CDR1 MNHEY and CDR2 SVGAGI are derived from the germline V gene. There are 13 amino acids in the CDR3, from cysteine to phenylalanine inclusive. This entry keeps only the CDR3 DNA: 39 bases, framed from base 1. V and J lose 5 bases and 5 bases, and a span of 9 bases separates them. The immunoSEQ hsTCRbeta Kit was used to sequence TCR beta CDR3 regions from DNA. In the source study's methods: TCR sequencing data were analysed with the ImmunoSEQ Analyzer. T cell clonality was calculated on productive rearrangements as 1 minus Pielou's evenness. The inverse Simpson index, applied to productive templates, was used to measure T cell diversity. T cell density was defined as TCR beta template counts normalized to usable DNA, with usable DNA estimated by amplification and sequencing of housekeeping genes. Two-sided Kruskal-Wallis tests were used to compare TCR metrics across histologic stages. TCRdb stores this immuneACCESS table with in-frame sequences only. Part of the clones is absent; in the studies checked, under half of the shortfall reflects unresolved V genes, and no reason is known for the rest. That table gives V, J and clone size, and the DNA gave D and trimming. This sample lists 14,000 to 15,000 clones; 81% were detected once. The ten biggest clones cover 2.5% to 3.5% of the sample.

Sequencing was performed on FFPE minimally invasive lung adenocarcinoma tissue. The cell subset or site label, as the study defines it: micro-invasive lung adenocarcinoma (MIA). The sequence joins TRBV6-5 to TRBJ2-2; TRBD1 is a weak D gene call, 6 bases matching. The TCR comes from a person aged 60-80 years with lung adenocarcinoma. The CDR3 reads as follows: CASSLQGTGELFF. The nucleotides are TGTGCCAGCAGTCTCCAGGGGACCGGGGAGCTGTTTTTT.